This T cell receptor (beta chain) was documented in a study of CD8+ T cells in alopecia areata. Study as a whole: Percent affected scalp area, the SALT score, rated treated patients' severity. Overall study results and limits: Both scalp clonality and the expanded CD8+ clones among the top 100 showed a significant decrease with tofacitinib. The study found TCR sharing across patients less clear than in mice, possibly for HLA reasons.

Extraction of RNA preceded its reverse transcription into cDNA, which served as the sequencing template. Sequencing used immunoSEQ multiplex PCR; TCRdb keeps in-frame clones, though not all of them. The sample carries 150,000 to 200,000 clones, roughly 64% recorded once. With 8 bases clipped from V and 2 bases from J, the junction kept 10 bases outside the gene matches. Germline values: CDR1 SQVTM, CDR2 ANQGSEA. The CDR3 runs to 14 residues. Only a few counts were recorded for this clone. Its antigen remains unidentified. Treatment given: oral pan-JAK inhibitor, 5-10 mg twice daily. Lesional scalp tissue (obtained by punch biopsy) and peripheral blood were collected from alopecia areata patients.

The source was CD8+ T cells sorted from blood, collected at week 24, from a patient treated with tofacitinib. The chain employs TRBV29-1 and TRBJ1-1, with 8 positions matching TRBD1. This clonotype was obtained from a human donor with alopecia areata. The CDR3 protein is CSLGQGNGNTEAFF. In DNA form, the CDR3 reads TGCAGCCTCGGACAGGGTAACGGCAACACTGAAGCTTTCTTT.